A single sample is the source of the 8 T cell receptor beta chains below, sequenced in a study of identical twins. TCRdb ran MiXCR on the 5' RACE reads and lists one entry per CDR3 protein. Among hundreds of thousands of distinct CDR3 sequences listed, less than 10% were seen once. The data were also submitted as part of a second study, on yellow fever vaccine responses in identical twins.

Sequenced sample: PBMCs. The receptors derive from a woman between 18 and 29 years old in good health.

This clonotype was counted ten times or more. The chain carries TRBV29-1 and TRBJ2-1; the match to TRBD2 covers 15 bases. The V and J ends lost 5 bases and 4 bases, in that order; junction bases with no gene match: 3. This CDR3 has 15 residues. Germline CDR1 is SQVTM and CDR2 is ANQGSEA. The CDR3 DNA follows: TGCAGCGTTCAGGGGACTAGCGGGGGGTACAATGAGCAGTTCTTC. This gives the protein CSVQGTSGGYNEQFF.

At least ten counts were recorded for this clonotype. The rearrangement uses TRBV27 and TRBJ2-7, with 9 bases that match TRBD2. V dropped 2 bases and J dropped 1; count of bases not matched to a gene: 3. The CDR3 consists of 15 residues. Germline loops: CDR1 MNHEY, CDR2 SMNVEV (reference sequence). In DNA form, the CDR3 reads TGTGCCAGCAGTTTAAGGGCGGGAGGGTCCTACGAGCAGTACTTC. This sequence encodes CASSLRAGGSYEQYF.

This clonotype was observed at least ten times. V and J are TRBV28 and TRBJ2-7, with D possibly TRBD2 on 6 matching bases. CDR3 length: 14 amino acids. From germline, CDR1 is MDHEN and CDR2 SYDVKM. V lost 6 bases and J 2 bases, leaving 14 bases between the germline ends. CDR3 sequence reads: CASREGRATYEQYF. The CDR3, as DNA: TGTGCCAGCAGGGAGGGCAGGGCCACCTACGAGCAGTACTTC.

This clonotype was detected only a few times. The gene calls are TRBV19 and TRBJ2-7; D gene ambiguous. This CDR3 region has 11 residues. Trimming took off 5 bases at V and 9 bases at J, with 11 bases between the two ends. In germline, CDR1 is LNHDA, CDR2 SQIVND (reference sequence). The CDR3 here is CASSVGAVQYF. The CDR3 nucleotides are TGTGCCAGTAGTGTGGGCGCAGTGCAGTACTTC.

The genes are TRBV19 and TRBJ1-5; D unresolved. This CDR3 has 12 amino acids. Trimming stripped 5 bases from V and 7 bases from J, with 9 bases between. In germline, CDR1 is LNHDA, CDR2 SQIVND (reference sequence). The CDR3 DNA reads as TGTGCCAGTAGTCGGGCTAAACAGCCCCAGCATTTT. Protein product: CASSRAKQPQHF.

This clonotype turned up a few times. Written as DNA, the CDR3 is TGCAGTGCTAGAGATTGGGAGGGAGTGGGGCATGAGCAGTTCTTC. Its protein is CSARDWEGVGHEQFF. The chain combines TRBV20-1 with TRBJ2-1; 7 bases line up with TRBD2. The junction had 10 bases not matched to a gene; V was cut back by 0 bases and J by 8 bases. From germline, CDR1 is DFQATT and CDR2 SNEGSKA (reference sequence). The CDR3 has 15 amino acids.

The V and J genes are TRBV27 and TRBJ2-5; D remains unclear. The germline CDR1 and CDR2 sequences are MNHEY and SMNVEV (reference sequence). The CDR3 loop spans 13 amino acids. V lost 3 bases and J 0 bases, leaving 5 bases between the germline ends. The CDR3 DNA is TGTGCCAGCAGTTTGGCTCACCAAGAGACCCAGTACTTC. This gives the protein CASSLAHQETQYF.

The chain recombines TRBV6-1 with TRBJ1-2; D is ambiguous. Per the germline V gene, CDR1 is MNHNS and CDR2 is SASEGT. V gave up 3 bases and J gave up 7 bases, with 18 bases separating them. The CDR3 runs 15 residues. For the CDR3, the DNA is TGTGCCAGCAGTGAGTGGGAAGCCCTCCCTATTGGCTACACCTTC. Translated, it gives CASSEWEALPIGYTF.